Presented here are 21 T cell receptor beta chains from one specimen sequenced in a study of blood T cell repertoires in COVID-19 (dated by TCRdb to about 2020). The library relied on the immunoSEQ multiplex PCR assay. TCRdb retrieved this table from immuneACCESS and kept in-frame rearrangements only. Not all clones are present; in checked studies, unresolved V genes account for under half, and no reason is known for the remainder. For this sample the table gives approximately 300,000 clones, of which 92% were detected only once. The leading ten clones occupy approximately 18% of the sample. The sequencing input was PBMCs or T cells enriched from blood (not recorded which). The receptors come from a woman in her twenties or thirties who had recovered from COVID-19.

The chain recombines TRBV9 with TRBJ2-5, with a possible D match to TRBD2 (6 bases). The CDR3 sequence is 16 residues long. Trimming took 1 base from V and 1 from J, leaving 14 bases between them. Germline-derived CDR1 and CDR2 are SGDLS and YYNGEE. CDR3 sequence (DNA): TGTGCCAGCAGCGTAAGAACCGGAGGGGTCCAAGAGACCCAGTACTTC. Translation: CASSVRTGGVQETQYF.

The V and J genes are TRBV28 and TRBJ2-1, with D perhaps matching TRBD1 (6 bases). The CDR3 spans 13 residues. The germline V and J ends were trimmed by 8 bases and 7 bases, with 15 bases remaining between them. Germline CDR1 and CDR2: MDHEN and SYDVKM. The CDR3 DNA is TGTGCCAGCGTTGGGGGAGACAGGAATGAGCAGTTCTTC. This sequence encodes CASVGGDRNEQFF.

The rearrangement uses TRBV7-9 and TRBJ1-3; D unresolved. The CDR3 has 12 residues. Germline lookup yields CDR1 SEHNR and CDR2 FQNEAQ (reference sequence). V was trimmed by 4 bases and J by 2 bases, leaving 3 bases between them. In DNA form, the CDR3 reads TGTGCCAGCAGCTCAACTGGAAACACCATATATTTT. Translation gives CASSSTGNTIYF.

V and J are TRBV29-1 and TRBJ2-1, with 11 bases matching TRBD2. The CDR3 is 14 amino acids. V lost 4 bases to trimming and J lost 5 bases; unmatched junction nucleotides: 4. Germline loops: CDR1 SQVTM, CDR2 ANQGSEA. The DNA of the CDR3 is TGCAGCGTTGCTATAGCGGGGGGGAACAATGAGCAGTTCTTC. The encoded protein is CSVAIAGGNNEQFF.

The chain carries TRBV12-5 and TRBJ2-3, with 7 bases lining up with TRBD1. From germline, CDR1 is LGHNT and CDR2 FRNRAP. This CDR3 has 17 residues. V shed 0 bases, J shed 5 bases, and the junction held 11 bases outside the gene matches. DNA of the CDR3: TGTGCTAGTGGTTTGGTACTTGGTGACAGGGCCAGAGATACGCAGTATTTT. Translating gives CASGLVLGDRARDTQYF.

A remark on this clone: Distinct nucleotide sequences in the sample also encode this CDR3. The rearrangement uses TRBV2 and TRBJ1-5, with a possible D match to TRBD1 (5 bases). This CDR3 has 14 amino acids. With 3 bases removed from V and 4 bases from J, the gap between germline ends came to 10 bases. Germline V CDR1 and CDR2: SNHLY, FYNNEI. The chain's CDR3 is CASSEGQGNQPQHF. As DNA, the CDR3 is TGTGCCAGCAGTGAGGGTCAGGGAAATCAGCCCCAGCATTTT.

The rearrangement links TRBV12-3 or TRBV12-4 to TRBJ1-1, with D possibly matching TRBD1 (5 bases). Trimming took off 6 bases at V and 1 base at J, with 9 bases between the two ends. CDR3 length equals 13 residues. CDR3 amino acids: CASRITGNTEAFF. The CDR3 DNA sequence: TGTGCCAGCAGGATCACAGGGAACACTGAAGCTTTCTTT.

The chain employs TRBV4-1 and TRBJ1-4, with a tentative D call TRBD1 (6 bases). Germline CDR1 and CDR2: MGHRA and YSYEKL. This CDR3 spans 14 amino acids. V gave up 1 base and J gave up 6 bases, with 9 bases separating them. The CDR3 DNA reads as TGCGCCAGCAGCCAAGCTAACAGGGATGAAAAACTGTTTTTT. Encoded protein: CASSQANRDEKLFF.

This clone has a handful of counts. The chain links TRBV3-1 (or the pseudogene TRBV3-2) to TRBJ1-2, with D unresolved. Trimming cost V 1 base and J 4 bases, with 16 bases left between them. Germline-derived CDR1 and CDR2 are LGHDT and YNNKEL (reference sequence). The CDR3 totals 16 residues. DNA of the CDR3: TGTGCCAGCAGCCAAGGGGTTGGGAGTCTTGCCTATGGCTACACCTTC. This sequence encodes CASSQGVGSLAYGYTF.

This chain connects TRBV18 to TRBJ2-1; D may be TRBD1 (6 bases). Trimming removed 1 base at V and 5 bases at J, with 9 bases between. Per the germline V gene, CDR1 is KGHSH and CDR2 is LQKENI. This CDR3 is built from 14 residues. The DNA of the CDR3 is TGTGCCAGCTCACCACTAACAGGGAACAATGAGCAGTTCTTC. Translation: CASSPLTGNNEQFF.

The genes are TRBV5-4 and TRBJ1-1, with unresolved D. The CDR3 extends over 12 amino acids. Germline V gene sequence: CDR1 SGHNT, CDR2 YYREEE (reference sequence). Trimming cost V 7 bases and J 0 bases, with 7 bases left between them. CDR3 bases: TGTGCCAGCCACGGGGTGAACACTGAAGCTTTCTTT. Residues: CASHGVNTEAFF. Based on the CDR3 plus reference TRBV5-4 and TRBJ1-1, the full variable domain is ETGVTQSPTHLIKTRGQQVTLRCSSQSGHNTVSWYQQALGQGPQFIFQYYREEENGRGNFPPRFSGLQFPNYSSELNVNALELDDSALYLCASHGVNTEAFFGQGTRLTVV.

For the CDR3, the DNA is TGTGCCAGCAGCTTGACAGGGGGCCAAACAGATACGCAGTATTTT. It yields the protein CASSLTGGQTDTQYF. The chain has TRBV7-3 and TRBJ2-3; 10 bases align to TRBD1. From germline, CDR1 is SGHTA and CDR2 FQGTGA. The trim removed 3 bases at V and 3 bases at J, leaving 3 bases unmatched. The CDR3 extends over 15 amino acids.

The CDR3, as DNA: TGCGCCAGCAGCCAAGCTGTGGAAGGGACAGGGGGCGAAGAGACCCAGTACTTC. This gives the protein CASSQAVEGTGGEETQYF. The rearrangement links TRBV4-1 to TRBJ2-5; 12 nucleotides match TRBD1. The germline V gene encodes CDR1 MGHRA and CDR2 YSYEKL. This CDR3 spans 18 amino acids. The junction had 9 bases not matched to a gene; V was cut back by 1 base and J by 3 bases.

This chain joins TRBV28 and TRBJ1-1, with D tentatively TRBD1 (5 bases). Germline-derived CDR1 and CDR2 are MDHEN and SYDVKM. Trimming removed 2 bases at V and 11 bases at J, with 9 bases between. The CDR3 sequence is 11 residues long. The CDR3 sequence: CASSLTGRAFF. CDR3 nucleotides: TGTGCCAGCAGTTTAACAGGCCGGGCTTTCTTT.

CDR3 protein: CASGASGTNEQFF. The CDR3 DNA sequence: TGTGCCAGCGGGGCTAGCGGGACCAATGAGCAGTTCTTC. The chain employs TRBV6-6 and TRBJ2-1; TRBD2 aligns across 9 bases. Trimming at V came to 8 bases and at J to 6 bases, leaving 5 bases not matched to a gene. The CDR3 contains 13 residues. The germline V gene has CDR1 MNHNY and CDR2 SVGAGI (reference sequence).

The rearrangement joins TRBV7-2 to TRBJ2-5; TRBD2 is a possible D gene (7 bases). The CDR3 has 14 residues. Germline V CDR1 and CDR2: SGHTA, FQGNSA. V lost 3 bases and J lost 9, with 17 bases in between. In DNA, the CDR3 is TGTGCCAGCAGCTTTTATACAGGGCGGGGGTCCCAGTACTTC. Residues: CASSFYTGRGSQYF.

The V and J genes are TRBV9 and TRBJ2-3; 7 bases match TRBD2. With V trimmed by 0 bases and J by 4 bases, 8 bases remained unmatched. The CDR3 is made up of 16 amino acids. Germline CDR1 reads SGDLS; CDR2 reads YYNGEE. CDR3 loop: CASSVDEGGGADTQYF. The CDR3 bases are TGTGCCAGCAGCGTAGACGAGGGTGGGGGGGCAGATACGCAGTATTTT.

This chain links TRBV4-2 with TRBJ1-2; 8 nucleotides agree with TRBD1. Germline V gene lookup returns CDR1 LGHNA and CDR2 YNFKEQ. The CDR3 runs to 15 residues. V shed 0 bases and J 9 bases; nucleotides not matched to a gene: 9. CDR3 coding DNA: TGTGCCAGCAGCCAAGATCCGACAGGGGCGGATCGCTACACCTTC. Amino acid sequence: CASSQDPTGADRYTF.

The rearrangement joins TRBV19 to TRBJ1-1; no reliable D call. The CDR3 contains 13 residues. Trimming stripped 1 base from V and 1 base from J, with 4 bases between. The germline V gene encodes CDR1 LNHDA and CDR2 SQIVND (reference sequence). The CDR3, as DNA: TGTGCCAGTAGTATAGGACAGAACACTGAAGCTTTCTTT. Translated: CASSIGQNTEAFF.

This chain links TRBV28 with TRBJ2-3; possibly TRBD1 for D (6 bases). The germline V and J ends were trimmed by 10 bases and 9 bases, with 20 bases remaining between them. Per the germline V gene, CDR1 is MDHEN and CDR2 is SYDVKM. CDR3 size: 13 residues. CDR3 bases: TGTGCCATTGTCCCGGGACCCCAGGGGACGCAGTATTTT. Its protein product is CAIVPGPQGTQYF.

The chain recombines TRBV18 with TRBJ1-3; 11 nucleotides line up with TRBD1. V dropped 3 bases and J dropped 3; count of bases not matched to a gene: 7. Germline lookup yields CDR1 KGHSH and CDR2 LQKENI. The CDR3 length is 17 residues. For the CDR3, the DNA is TGTGCCAGCTCACCGCGCGGACAGGGGGCTTATGGAAACACCATATATTTT. Translated: CASSPRGQGAYGNTIYF.